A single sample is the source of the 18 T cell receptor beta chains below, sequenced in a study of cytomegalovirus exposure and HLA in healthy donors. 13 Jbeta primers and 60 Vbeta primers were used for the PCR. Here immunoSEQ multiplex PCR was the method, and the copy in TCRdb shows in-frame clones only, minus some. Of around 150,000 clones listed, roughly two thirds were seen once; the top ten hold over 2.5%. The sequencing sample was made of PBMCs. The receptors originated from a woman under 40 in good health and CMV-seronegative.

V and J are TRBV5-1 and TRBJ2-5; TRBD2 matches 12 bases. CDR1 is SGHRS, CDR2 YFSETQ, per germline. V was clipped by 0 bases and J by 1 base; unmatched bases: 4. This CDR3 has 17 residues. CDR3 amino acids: CASSLGLAGALQETQYF. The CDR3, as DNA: TGCGCCAGCAGCTTGGGACTAGCGGGGGCACTCCAAGAGACCCAGTACTTC. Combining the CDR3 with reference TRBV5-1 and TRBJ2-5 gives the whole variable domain KAGVTQTPRYLIKTRGQQVTLSCSPISGHRSVSWYQQTPGQGLQFLFEYFSETQRNKGNFPGRFSGRQFSNSRSEMNVSTLELGDSALYLCASSLGLAGALQETQYFGPGTRLLVL.

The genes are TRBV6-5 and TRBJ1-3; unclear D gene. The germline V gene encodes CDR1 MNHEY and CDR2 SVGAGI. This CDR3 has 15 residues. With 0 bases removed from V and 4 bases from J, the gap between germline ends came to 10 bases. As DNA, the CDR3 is TGTGCCAGCAGTTACTCGTATCGCGGGGGAAACACCATATATTTT. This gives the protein CASSYSYRGGNTIYF.

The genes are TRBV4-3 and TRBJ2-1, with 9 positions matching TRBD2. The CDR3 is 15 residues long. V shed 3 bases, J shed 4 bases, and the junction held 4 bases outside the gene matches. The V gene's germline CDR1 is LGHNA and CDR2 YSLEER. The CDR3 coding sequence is TGCGCCAGCAGCCACTTAGCGGGGGAATACAATGAGCAGTTCTTC. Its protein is CASSHLAGEYNEQFF.

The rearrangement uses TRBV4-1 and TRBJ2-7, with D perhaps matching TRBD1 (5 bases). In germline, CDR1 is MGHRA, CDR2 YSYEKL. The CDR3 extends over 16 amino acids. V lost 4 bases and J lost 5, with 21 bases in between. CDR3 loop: CASSPSGVAGWDEQYF. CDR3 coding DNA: TGCGCCAGCAGCCCCTCGGGTGTGGCAGGGTGGGACGAGCAGTACTTC.

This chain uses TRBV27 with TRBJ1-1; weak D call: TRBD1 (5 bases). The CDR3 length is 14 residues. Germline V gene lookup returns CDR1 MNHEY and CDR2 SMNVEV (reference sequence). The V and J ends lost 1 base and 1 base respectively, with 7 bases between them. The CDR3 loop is CASSLFDRNTEAFF. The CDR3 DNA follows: TGTGCCAGCAGTTTATTCGACAGGAACACTGAAGCTTTCTTT.

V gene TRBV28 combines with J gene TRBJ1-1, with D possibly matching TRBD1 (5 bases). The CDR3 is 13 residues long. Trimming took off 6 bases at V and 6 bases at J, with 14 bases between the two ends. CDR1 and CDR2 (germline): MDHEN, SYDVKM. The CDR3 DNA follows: TGTGCCAGCAGGGCTAGGGGTTTCCCTGAAGCTTTCTTT. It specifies CASRARGFPEAFF.

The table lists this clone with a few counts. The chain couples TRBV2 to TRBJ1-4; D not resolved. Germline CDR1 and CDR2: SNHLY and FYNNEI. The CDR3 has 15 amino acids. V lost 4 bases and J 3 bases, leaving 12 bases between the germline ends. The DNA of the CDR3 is TGTGCCAGCAGTGTCATCCGCGGGGCTAATGAAAAACTGTTTTTT. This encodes CASSVIRGANEKLFF.

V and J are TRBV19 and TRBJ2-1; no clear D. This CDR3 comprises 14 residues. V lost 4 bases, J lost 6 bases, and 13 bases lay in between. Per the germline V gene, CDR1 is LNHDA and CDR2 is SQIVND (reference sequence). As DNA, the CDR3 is TGTGCCAGTAGTAAGGTTGGGTGGGCCAATGAGCAGTTCTTC. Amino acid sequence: CASSKVGWANEQFF.

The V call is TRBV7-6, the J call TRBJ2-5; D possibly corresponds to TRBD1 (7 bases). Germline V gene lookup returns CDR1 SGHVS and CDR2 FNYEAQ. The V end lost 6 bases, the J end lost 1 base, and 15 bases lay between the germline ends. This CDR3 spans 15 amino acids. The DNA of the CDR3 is TGTGCCAGCAGTCTAGGAGGGGGCGGCCAAGAGACCCAGTACTTC. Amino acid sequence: CASSLGGGGQETQYF. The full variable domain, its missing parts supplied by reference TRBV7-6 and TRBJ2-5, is GAGVSQSPRYKVTKRGQDVALRCDPISGHVSLYWYRQALGQGPEFLTYFNYEAQQDKSGLPNDRFSAERPEGSISTLTIQRTEQRDSAMYRCASSLGGGGQETQYFGPGTRLLVL.

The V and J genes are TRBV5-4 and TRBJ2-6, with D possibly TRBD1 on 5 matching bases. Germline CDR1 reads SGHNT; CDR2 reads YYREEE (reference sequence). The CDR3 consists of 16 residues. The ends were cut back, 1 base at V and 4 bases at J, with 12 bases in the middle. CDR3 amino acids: CASSLPPGYGANVLTF. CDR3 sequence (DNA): TGTGCCAGCAGCTTGCCACCAGGGTACGGGGCCAACGTCCTGACTTTC. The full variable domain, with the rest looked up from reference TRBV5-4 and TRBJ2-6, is ETGVTQSPTHLIKTRGQQVTLRCSSQSGHNTVSWYQQALGQGPQFIFQYYREEENGRGNFPPRFSGLQFPNYSSELNVNALELDDSALYLCASSLPPGYGANVLTFGAGSRLTVL.

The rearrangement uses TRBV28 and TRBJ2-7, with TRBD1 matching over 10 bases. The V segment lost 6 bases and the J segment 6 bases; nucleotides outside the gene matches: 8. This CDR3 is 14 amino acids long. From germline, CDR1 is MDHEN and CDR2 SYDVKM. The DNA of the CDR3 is TGTGCCAGCAGCGCAGGGACAGGGGCTTTCGAGCAGTACTTC. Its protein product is CASSAGTGAFEQYF.

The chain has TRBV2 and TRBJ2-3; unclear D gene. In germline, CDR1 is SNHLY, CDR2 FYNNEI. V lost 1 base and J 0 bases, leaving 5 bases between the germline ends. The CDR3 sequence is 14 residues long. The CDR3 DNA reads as TGTGCCAGCAGTGAAGTGTCTAGCACAGATACGCAGTATTTT. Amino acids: CASSEVSSTDTQYF.

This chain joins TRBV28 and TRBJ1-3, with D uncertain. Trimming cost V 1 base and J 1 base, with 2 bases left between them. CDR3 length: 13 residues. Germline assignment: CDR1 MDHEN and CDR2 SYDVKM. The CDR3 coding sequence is TGTGCCAGCAGTTTATTATCTGGAAACACCATATATTTT. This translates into CASSLLSGNTIYF.

As DNA, the CDR3 is TGTGCCAGCACCTCAAGACAACTCAGGGAATCTAACTATGGCTACACCTTC. It yields the protein CASTSRQLRESNYGYTF. This chain joins TRBV19 and TRBJ1-2, with D possibly matching TRBD1 (5 bases). Trimming removed 9 bases at V and 0 bases at J, with 23 bases between. Germline V CDR1 and CDR2: LNHDA, SQIVND (reference sequence). There are 17 residues in the CDR3.

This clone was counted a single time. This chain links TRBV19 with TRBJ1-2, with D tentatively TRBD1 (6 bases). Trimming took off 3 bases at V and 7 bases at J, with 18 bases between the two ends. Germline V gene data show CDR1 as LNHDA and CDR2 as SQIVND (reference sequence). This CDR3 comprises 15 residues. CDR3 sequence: CASSMGARRLSGYTF. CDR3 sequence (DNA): TGTGCCAGTAGTATGGGGGCCCGCAGGCTGAGTGGCTACACCTTC. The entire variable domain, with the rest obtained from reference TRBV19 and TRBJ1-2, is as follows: DGGITQSPKYLFRKEGQNVTLSCEQNLNHDAMYWYRQDPGQGLRLIYYSQIVNDFQKGDIAEGYSVSREKKESFPLTVTSAQKNPTAFYLCASSMGARRLSGYTFGSGTRLTVV.

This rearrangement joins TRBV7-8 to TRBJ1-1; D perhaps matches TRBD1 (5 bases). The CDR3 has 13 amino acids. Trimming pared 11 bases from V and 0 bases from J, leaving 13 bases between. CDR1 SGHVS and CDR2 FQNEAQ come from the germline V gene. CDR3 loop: CAGQDSLNTEAFF. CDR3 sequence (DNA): TGTGCCGGACAAGACAGCCTGAACACTGAAGCTTTCTTT.

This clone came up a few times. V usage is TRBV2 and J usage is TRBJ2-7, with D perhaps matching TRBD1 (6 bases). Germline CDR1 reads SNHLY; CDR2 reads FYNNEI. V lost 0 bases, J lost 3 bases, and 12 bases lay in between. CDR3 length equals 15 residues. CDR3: CASSEARTVDYEQYF. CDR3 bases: TGTGCCAGCAGTGAAGCTCGGACAGTCGACTACGAGCAGTACTTC. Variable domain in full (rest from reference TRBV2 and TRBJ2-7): EPEVTQTPSHQVTQMGQEVILRCVPISNHLYFYWYRQILGQKVEFLVSFYNNEISEKSEIFDDQFSVERPDGSNFTLKIRSTKLEDSAMYFCASSEARTVDYEQYFGPGTRLTVT.

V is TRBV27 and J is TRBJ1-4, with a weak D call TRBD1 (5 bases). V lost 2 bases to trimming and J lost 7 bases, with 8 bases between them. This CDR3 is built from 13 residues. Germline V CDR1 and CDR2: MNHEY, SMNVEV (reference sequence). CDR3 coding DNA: TGTGCCAGCAGTTTAAGGGGTGGTGAAAAACTGTTTTTT. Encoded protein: CASSLRGGEKLFF.